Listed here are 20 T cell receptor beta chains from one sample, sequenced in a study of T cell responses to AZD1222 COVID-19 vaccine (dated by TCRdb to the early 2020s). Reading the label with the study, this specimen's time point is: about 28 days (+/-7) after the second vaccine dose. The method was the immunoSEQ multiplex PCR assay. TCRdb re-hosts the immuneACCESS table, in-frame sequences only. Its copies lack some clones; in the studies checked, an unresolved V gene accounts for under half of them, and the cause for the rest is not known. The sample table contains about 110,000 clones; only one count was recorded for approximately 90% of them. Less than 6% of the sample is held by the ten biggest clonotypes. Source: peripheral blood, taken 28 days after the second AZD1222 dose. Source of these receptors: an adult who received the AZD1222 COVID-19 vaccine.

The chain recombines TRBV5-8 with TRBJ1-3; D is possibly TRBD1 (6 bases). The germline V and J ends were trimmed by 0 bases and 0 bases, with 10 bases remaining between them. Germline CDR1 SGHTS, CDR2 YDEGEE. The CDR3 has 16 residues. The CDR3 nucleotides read TGTGCCAGCAGCTTGGGAACAGGGCCCTCTGGAAACACCATATATTTT. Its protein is CASSLGTGPSGNTIYF.

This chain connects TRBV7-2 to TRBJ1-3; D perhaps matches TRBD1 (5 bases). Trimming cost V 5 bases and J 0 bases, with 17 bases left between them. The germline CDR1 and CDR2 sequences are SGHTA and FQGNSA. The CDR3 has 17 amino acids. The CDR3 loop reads CASSPTGVFLSGNTIYF. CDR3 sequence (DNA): TGTGCCAGCAGCCCCACGGGGGTGTTCCTCTCTGGAAACACCATATATTTT.

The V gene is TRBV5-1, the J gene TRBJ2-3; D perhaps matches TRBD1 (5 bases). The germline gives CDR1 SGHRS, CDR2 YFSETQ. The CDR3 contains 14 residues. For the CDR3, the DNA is TGCGTCTCAGCCAGGGAATCAAGCACAGATACGCAGTATTTT. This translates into CVSARESSTDTQYF.

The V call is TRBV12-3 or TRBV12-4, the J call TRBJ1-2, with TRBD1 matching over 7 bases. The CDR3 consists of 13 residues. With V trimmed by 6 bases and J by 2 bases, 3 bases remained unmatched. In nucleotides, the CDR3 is TGTGCCAGCAGGATGACAGGGAACTATGGCTACACCTTC. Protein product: CASRMTGNYGYTF.

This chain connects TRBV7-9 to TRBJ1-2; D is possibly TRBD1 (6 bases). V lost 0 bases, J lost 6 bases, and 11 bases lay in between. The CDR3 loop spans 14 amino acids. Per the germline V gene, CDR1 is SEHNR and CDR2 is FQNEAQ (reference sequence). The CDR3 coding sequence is TGTGCCAGCAGCTTAGCTGGGGGCATTGATGGCTACACCTTC. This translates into CASSLAGGIDGYTF.

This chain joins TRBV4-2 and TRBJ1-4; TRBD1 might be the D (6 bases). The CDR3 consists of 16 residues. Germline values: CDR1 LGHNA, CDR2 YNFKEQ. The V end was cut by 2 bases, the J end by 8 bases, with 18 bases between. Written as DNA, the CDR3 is TGTGCCAGCAGCCAAAACCCCATGGGGGCAGGGGAAAAACTGTTTTTT. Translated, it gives CASSQNPMGAGEKLFF.

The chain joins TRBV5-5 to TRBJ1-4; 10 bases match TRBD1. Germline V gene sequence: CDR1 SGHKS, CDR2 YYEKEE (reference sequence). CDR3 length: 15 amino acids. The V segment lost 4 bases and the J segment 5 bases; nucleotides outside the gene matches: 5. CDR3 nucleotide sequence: TGTGCCAGCAGCCTTGACAGGGGGCGGAATGAAAAACTGTTTTTT. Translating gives CASSLDRGRNEKLFF.

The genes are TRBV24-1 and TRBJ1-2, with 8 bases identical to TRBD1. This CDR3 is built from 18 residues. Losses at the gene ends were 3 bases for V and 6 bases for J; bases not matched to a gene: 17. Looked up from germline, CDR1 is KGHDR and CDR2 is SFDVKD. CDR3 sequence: CATSDPGQARSGGHGYTF. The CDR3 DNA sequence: TGTGCCACCAGTGATCCGGGACAGGCGCGCTCGGGAGGGCATGGCTACACCTTC.

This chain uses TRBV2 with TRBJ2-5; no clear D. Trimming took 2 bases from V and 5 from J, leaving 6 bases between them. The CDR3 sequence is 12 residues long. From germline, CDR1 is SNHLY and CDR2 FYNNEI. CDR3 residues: CASSEWPETQYF. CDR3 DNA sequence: TGTGCCAGCAGTGAATGGCCCGAGACCCAGTACTTC.

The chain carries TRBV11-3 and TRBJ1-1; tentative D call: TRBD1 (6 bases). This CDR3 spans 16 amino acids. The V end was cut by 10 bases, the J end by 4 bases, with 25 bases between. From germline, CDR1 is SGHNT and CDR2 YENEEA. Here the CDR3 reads CAKPGGGRWDRTEAFF. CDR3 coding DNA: TGTGCCAAACCCGGCGGGGGGCGATGGGACCGCACTGAAGCTTTCTTT.

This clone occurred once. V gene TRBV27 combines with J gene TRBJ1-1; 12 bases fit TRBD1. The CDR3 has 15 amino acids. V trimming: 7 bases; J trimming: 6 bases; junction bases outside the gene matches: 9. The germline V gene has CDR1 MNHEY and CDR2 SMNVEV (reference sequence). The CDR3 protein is CASKPGQGAGSEAFF. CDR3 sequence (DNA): TGTGCCAGCAAACCGGGACAGGGGGCCGGTTCTGAAGCTTTCTTT.

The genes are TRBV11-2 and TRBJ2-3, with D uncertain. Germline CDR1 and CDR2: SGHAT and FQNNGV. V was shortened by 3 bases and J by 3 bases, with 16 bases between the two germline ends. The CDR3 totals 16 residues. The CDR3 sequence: CASSFTPPPETDTQYF. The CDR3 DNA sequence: TGTGCCAGCAGCTTTACCCCCCCGCCCGAAACAGATACGCAGTATTTT.

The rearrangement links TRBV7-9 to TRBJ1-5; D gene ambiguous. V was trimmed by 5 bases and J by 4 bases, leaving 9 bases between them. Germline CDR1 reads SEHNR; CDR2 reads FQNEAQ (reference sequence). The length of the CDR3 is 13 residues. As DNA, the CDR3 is TGTGCCAGCAGCCGTGGCGGGAATCAGCCCCAGCATTTT. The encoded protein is CASSRGGNQPQHF.

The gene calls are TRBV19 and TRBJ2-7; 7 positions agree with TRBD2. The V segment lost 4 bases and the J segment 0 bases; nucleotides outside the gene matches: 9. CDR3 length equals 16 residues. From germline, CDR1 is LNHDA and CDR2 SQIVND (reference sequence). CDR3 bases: TGTGCCAGTAGTAGAGGACCCGGGGGGAGCTCCTACGAGCAGTACTTC. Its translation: CASSRGPGGSSYEQYF.

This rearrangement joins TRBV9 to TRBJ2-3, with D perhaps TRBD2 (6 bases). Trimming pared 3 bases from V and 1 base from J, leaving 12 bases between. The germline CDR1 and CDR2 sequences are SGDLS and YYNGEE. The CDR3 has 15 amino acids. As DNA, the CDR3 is TGTGCCAGCAGCGCATCCGGGAGTCGCACAGATACGCAGTATTTT. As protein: CASSASGSRTDTQYF.

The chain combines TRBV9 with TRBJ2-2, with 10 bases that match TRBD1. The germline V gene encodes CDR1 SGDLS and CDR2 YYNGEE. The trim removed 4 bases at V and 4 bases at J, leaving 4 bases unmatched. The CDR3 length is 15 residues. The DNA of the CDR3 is TGTGCCAGCAGCACCAGACAGGGGGCCACCGGGGAGCTGTTTTTT. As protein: CASSTRQGATGELFF.

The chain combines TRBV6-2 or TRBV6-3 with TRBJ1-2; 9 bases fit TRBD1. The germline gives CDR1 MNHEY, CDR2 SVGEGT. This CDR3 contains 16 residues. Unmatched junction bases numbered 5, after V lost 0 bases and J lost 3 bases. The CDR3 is CASSYSRRDRDYGYTF. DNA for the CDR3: TGTGCCAGCAGTTACTCGAGGCGGGACAGGGACTATGGCTACACCTTC.

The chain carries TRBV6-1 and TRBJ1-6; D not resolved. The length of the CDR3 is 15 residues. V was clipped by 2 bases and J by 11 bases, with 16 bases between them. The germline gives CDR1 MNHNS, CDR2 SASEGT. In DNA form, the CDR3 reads TGTGCCAGCAGTGAAAGAGCAGACGAGAGTACACCCCTCCACTTT. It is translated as CASSERADESTPLHF.

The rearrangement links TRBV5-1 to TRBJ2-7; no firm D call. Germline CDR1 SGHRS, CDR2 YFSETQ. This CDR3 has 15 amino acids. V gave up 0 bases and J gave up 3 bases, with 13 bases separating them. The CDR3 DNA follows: TGCGCCAGCAGCTTGGTCGCAGATAGGATCTACGAGCAGTACTTC. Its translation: CASSLVADRIYEQYF.

CDR3 in DNA: TGTGCCAGCAGCCAAGAAAGCGGAGGCACAGATACGCAGTATTTT. This translates into CASSQESGGTDTQYF. The gene calls are TRBV3-1 (or the pseudogene TRBV3-2) and TRBJ2-3, with TRBD2 as a possible D gene (5 bases). This CDR3 region has 15 residues. V was pared by 0 bases and J by 1 base, with 8 bases between. Germline values: CDR1 LGHDT, CDR2 YNNKEL (reference sequence).